Shown below are 25 T cell receptor beta chains from a single sample sequenced in a study of blood T cell dynamics during melanoma immunotherapy. This sample's time point: week 3, after first cycle of checkpoint inhibitor. Using immunoSEQ multiplex PCR, the repertoire was profiled, and TCRdb retains in-frame clones only, with some absent. The table lists roughly 15,000 clones, around 85% of them singletons. This material consisted of blood, taken from a patient treated with checkpoint blockade. These receptors all stem from a human donor with melanoma.

The V call is TRBV9, the J call TRBJ2-3; no reliable D call. Trimming stripped 1 base from V and 0 bases from J, with 6 bases between. The V gene's germline CDR1 is SGDLS and CDR2 YYNGEE. The CDR3 has 14 amino acids. As DNA, the CDR3 is TGTGCCAGCAGCGTAAGGGTGAGCACAGATACGCAGTATTTT. This codes for CASSVRVSTDTQYF.

This clone was observed a single time. The chain has TRBV19 and TRBJ1-2, with D unresolved. Germline-derived CDR1 and CDR2 are LNHDA and SQIVND (reference sequence). This CDR3 contains 12 residues. V lost 10 bases to trimming and J lost 8 bases, with 17 bases between them. For the CDR3, the DNA is TGTGCCACTACCCGGTCTGAGGGCGGCTACACCTTC. Its translation: CATTRSEGGYTF.

V usage is TRBV18 and J usage is TRBJ1-2; no clear D gene. The CDR3 covers 14 residues. V lost 4 bases to trimming and J lost 3 bases, with 12 bases between them. CDR1 and CDR2 (germline): KGHSH, LQKENI. The CDR3 coding sequence is TGTGCCAGCTCACGTAGTCGGGGTGACTATGGCTACACCTTC. Translating it yields CASSRSRGDYGYTF.

The genes are TRBV6-6 and TRBJ2-1, with 12 bases lining up with TRBD2. CDR3 length: 16 residues. J gave up 4 bases and V 8 bases, and 9 bases lay outside the gene matches. Germline values: CDR1 MNHNY, CDR2 SVGAGI (reference sequence). CDR3 in amino acids: CASVARLAGVYNEQFF. DNA for the CDR3: TGTGCCAGCGTCGCCCGACTAGCGGGAGTATACAATGAGCAGTTCTTC.

The chain has TRBV6-6 and TRBJ2-7, with 12 bases identical to TRBD2. The CDR3 loop spans 15 amino acids. Germline V gives CDR1 MNHNY, CDR2 SVGAGI (reference sequence). V shed 5 bases and J 1 base; nucleotides not matched to a gene: 3. The CDR3 region is CASSKGTSGSYEQYF. The CDR3, as DNA: TGTGCCAGCAGTAAAGGGACTAGCGGGTCCTACGAGCAGTACTTC.

The chain joins TRBV2 to TRBJ2-1; D possibly uses TRBD1 or TRBD2 (5 bases each). Looked up from germline, CDR1 is SNHLY and CDR2 is FYNNEI. The CDR3 length is 16 residues. Trimming took off 2 bases at V and 6 bases at J, with 17 bases between the two ends. The CDR3 loop is CASSEFRDPYANEQFF. The CDR3 DNA is TGTGCCAGCAGTGAATTTAGGGACCCTTACGCCAATGAGCAGTTCTTC.

The genes are TRBV11-2 and TRBJ2-5; D is unclear. The DNA end lines up better with TRBJ2-7; the J call may be wrong. The length of the CDR3 is 13 residues. CDR1 SGHAT and CDR2 FQNNGV come from the germline V gene. The CDR3 reads CASSLARTYEQYF. CDR3 DNA sequence: TGTGCCAGCAGCTTAGCCCGGACCTACGAGCAGTACTTC.

In DNA, the CDR3 is TGTGCCAGCAGCGTAGGGTTACGGGATAATTCACCCCTCCACTTT. The encoded protein is CASSVGLRDNSPLHF. This chain uses TRBV9 with TRBJ1-6; D call uncertain. Trimming took 0 bases from V and 5 from J, leaving 9 bases between them. Germline values: CDR1 SGDLS, CDR2 YYNGEE. This CDR3 contains 15 residues.

This chain joins TRBV29-1 and TRBJ2-1; TRBD2 aligns across 10 bases. The J segment lost 5 bases and the V segment lost 1 base, leaving 11 bases of the junction unmatched. Per the germline V gene, CDR1 is SQVTM and CDR2 is ANQGSEA. The CDR3 has 17 amino acids. The DNA of the CDR3 is TGCAGCGTTGAAGGCCTAGCGGGAGCGGTCTACCACAATGAGCAGTTCTTC. Translating it yields CSVEGLAGAVYHNEQFF.

The chain links TRBV25-1 to TRBJ2-3; 7 positions match TRBD1. The CDR3 totals 15 residues. V lost 3 bases to trimming and J lost 1 base; unmatched junction nucleotides: 4. Germline assignment: CDR1 MGHDK and CDR2 SYGVNS. CDR3 coding DNA: TGTGCCAGCAGTGATCCCGGACAGGGCACAGATACGCAGTATTTT. Translating it yields CASSDPGQGTDTQYF.

The chain employs TRBV7-9 and TRBJ2-1; 11 bases are shared with TRBD2. Germline V CDR1 and CDR2: SEHNR, FQNEAQ (reference sequence). With 2 bases clipped from V and 7 bases from J, the junction kept 7 bases outside the gene matches. The CDR3 loop spans 16 amino acids. This chain's CDR3 is CASSLRSGRAGNEQFF. The CDR3 coding sequence is TGTGCCAGCAGCTTACGTAGCGGGAGGGCCGGGAATGAGCAGTTCTTC.

The chain combines TRBV19 with TRBJ1-2; 9 positions agree with TRBD1. V shed 9 bases, J shed 3 bases, and the junction held 11 bases outside the gene matches. CDR1 and CDR2 from the germline V gene are LNHDA and SQIVND (reference sequence). This CDR3 has 15 amino acids. The CDR3 coding sequence is TGTGCCAGCCTACCGGGACAGGGCCTTCACTATGGCTACACCTTC. Translated: CASLPGQGLHYGYTF.

This chain joins TRBV7-8 and TRBJ2-7; D is uncertain. V lost 2 bases to trimming and J lost 3 bases, with 11 bases between them. The CDR3 is made up of 14 amino acids. CDR1 and CDR2 from the germline V gene are SGHVS and FQNEAQ. The CDR3 sequence is CASSLIFLSYEQYF. The CDR3 DNA sequence: TGTGCCAGCAGCTTAATCTTCCTGAGCTACGAGCAGTACTTC. The full variable domain, completed using reference TRBV7-8 and TRBJ2-7, is GAGVSQSPRYKVAKRGQDVALRCDPISGHVSLFWYQQALGQGPEFLTYFQNEAQLDKSGLPSDRFFAERPEGSVSTLKIQRTQQEDSAVYLCASSLIFLSYEQYFGPGTRLTVT.

This chain joins TRBV4-3 and TRBJ1-1, with D perhaps matching TRBD1 (6 bases). This CDR3 comprises 16 residues. Per the germline V gene, CDR1 is LGHNA and CDR2 is YSLEER. Between the trimmed V and J ends, which lost 0 bases and 1 base, there was a span of 12 bases. CDR3 in DNA: TGCGCCAGCAGCCAAGATCTTAGGACAGCGAACACTGAAGCTTTCTTT. Translating it yields CASSQDLRTANTEAFF.

The chain combines TRBV5-6 with TRBJ2-7; D is possibly TRBD1 or TRBD2 (5 bases each). This CDR3 region has 15 residues. V lost 4 bases, J lost 2 bases, and 16 bases lay in between. Looked up from germline, CDR1 is SGHDT and CDR2 is YYEEEE. Here the CDR3 reads CASSPEGHSPYEQYF. The CDR3 DNA reads TGTGCCAGCAGCCCCGAGGGGCACAGCCCCTACGAGCAGTACTTC.

The chain carries TRBV15 and TRBJ1-5; D is undetermined. Germline-derived CDR1 and CDR2 are LNHNV and YYDKDF (reference sequence). V dropped 0 bases and J dropped 7 bases, with 13 bases sitting between them. This CDR3 has 15 amino acids. The CDR3 nucleotides read TGTGCCACCAGCAGAGATAGTTCAGGACGGCAGCCCCAGCATTTT. It is translated as CATSRDSSGRQPQHF.

The chain employs TRBV7-2 and TRBJ2-7; perhaps TRBD2 as D (5 bases). CDR1 SGHTA and CDR2 FQGNSA come from the germline V gene. The CDR3 extends over 15 amino acids. Trimming stripped 4 bases from V and 3 bases from J, with 16 bases between. The CDR3, as DNA: TGTGCCAGCAGCTCCCCCGGGGATGGATTCTACGAGCAGTACTTC. As protein: CASSSPGDGFYEQYF.

The chain uses TRBV14 and TRBJ2-5, with 9 bases lining up with TRBD2. The CDR3 consists of 15 residues. Trimming took 1 base from V and 2 from J; bases not matched to a gene: 2. The germline CDR1 and CDR2 sequences are SGHDN and FVKESK. This CDR3 is CASSQVGLAQETQYF. CDR3 coding DNA: TGTGCCAGCAGCCAAGTGGGACTAGCACAAGAGACCCAGTACTTC.

This chain joins TRBV27 and TRBJ2-7, with D perhaps TRBD1 (5 bases). Trimming stripped 5 bases from V and 5 bases from J, with 13 bases between. From germline, CDR1 is MNHEY and CDR2 SMNVEV (reference sequence). The CDR3 loop spans 13 amino acids. The CDR3: CASSGARGDEQYF. The CDR3 DNA follows: TGTGCCAGCAGTGGGGCCCGTGGAGACGAGCAGTACTTC.

This CDR3 is CATRTFDGGELFF. CDR3 DNA sequence: TGTGCCACCAGGACCTTCGACGGCGGGGAGCTGTTTTTT. V is TRBV6-6 and J is TRBJ2-2; no firm D call. Germline V lookup: CDR1 MNHNY, CDR2 SVGAGI (reference sequence). V was shortened by 10 bases and J by 7 bases, with 16 bases between the two germline ends. There are 13 residues in the CDR3.

This chain connects TRBV5-1 to TRBJ2-5; 8 nucleotides match TRBD2. The V and J ends lost 4 bases and 5 bases, in that order; junction bases with no gene match: 10. The CDR3 is 15 residues long. Germline lookup yields CDR1 SGHRS and CDR2 YFSETQ. CDR3 nucleotide sequence: TGCGCCAGCAGCCCGTACAGCGGGAGCCGGGAGACCCAGTACTTC. Protein sequence: CASSPYSGSRETQYF.

The chain recombines TRBV21-1 with TRBJ2-7; the table's D gene call, TRBD2, was not cross checked with the DNA. TRBV21-1 is a known pseudogene. The CDR3 is made up of 17 amino acids. CDR3 sequence (DNA): TGTGCCAGCAGCAAAGGACTAGCGGGAGCATCGGTGTACGAGCAGTACTTC. Protein product: CASSKGLAGASVYEQYF.

V and J are TRBV6-1 and TRBJ1-5; no clear D. The CDR3 contains 14 residues. Trimming removed 7 bases from V and 1 base from J, with 11 bases in between. The germline V gene encodes CDR1 MNHNS and CDR2 SASEGT. CDR3: CASIPNRSNQPQHF. Written as DNA, the CDR3 is TGTGCCAGCATCCCGAATAGGAGCAATCAGCCCCAGCATTTT.

The rearrangement joins TRBV7-4 to TRBJ2-1; tentatively, D is TRBD1 or TRBD2 (6 bases each). The germline V gene encodes CDR1 SGHVT and CDR2 SQSDAQ. CDR3 length equals 18 residues. V shed 1 base and J shed 5 bases, with 21 bases lying between them. In DNA form, the CDR3 reads TGTGCCAGCAGCTTAGAATCCGGGCACGGGGGCGTTAACAATGAGCAGTTCTTC. It codes for CASSLESGHGGVNNEQFF.

In DNA form, the CDR3 reads TGTGCCAGCTGGACTAGCGGGGCCTTCTACAATGAGCAGTTCTTC. Its protein product is CASWTSGAFYNEQFF. The chain is built from TRBV28 and TRBJ2-1; TRBD2 agrees at 12 bases. Unmatched junction bases numbered 5, after V lost 8 bases and J lost 3 bases. Germline V gene lookup returns CDR1 MDHEN and CDR2 SYDVKM. The CDR3 loop spans 15 amino acids. The variable domain in full, with the rest retrieved from reference TRBV28 and TRBJ2-1, is DVKVTQSSRYLVKRTGEKVFLECVQDMDHENMFWYRQDPGLGLRLIYFSYDVKMKEKGDIPEGYSVSREKKERFSLILESASTNQTSMYLCASWTSGAFYNEQFFGPGTRLTVL.